This entry concerns a single T cell receptor (beta chain). One end of the junction fails to match germline, which may point to a read error. The sample originates from a study of breast tumors, draining lymph nodes, adjacent tissues. Germline CDR1 reads SNHLY; CDR2 reads FYNNEI. The CDR3 spans 16 residues. Axillary draining lymph nodes of breast cancer patients supplied the node samples. In TCRdb, the multiplex PCR reads were re-called with MiXCR into one record per CDR3 protein. The sample lists some 140,000 distinct CDR3 sequences, about 20% occurring once. The chain couples TRBV2 to TRBJ2-7; 11 bases are shared with TRBD1. The sequence derives from a female donor with breast cancer. Some clones in this sample may be carry-over from other donors' samples. The sample comprised axillary lymph node tissue. The CDR3 coding sequence is TGTGCCGGTGAACGGGACAGGGGGAGCCCCTCCTACGAGCAGTACTTT. It is translated as CAGERDRGSPSYEQYF. Using reference TRBV2 and TRBJ2-7 for the parts outside the CDR3, the full variable domain is EPEVTQTPSHQVTQMGQEVILRCVPISNHLYFYWYRQILGQKVEFLVSFYNNEISEKSEIFDDQFSVERPDGSNFTLKIRSTKLEDSAMYFCAGERDRGSPSYEQYFGPGTRLTVT.